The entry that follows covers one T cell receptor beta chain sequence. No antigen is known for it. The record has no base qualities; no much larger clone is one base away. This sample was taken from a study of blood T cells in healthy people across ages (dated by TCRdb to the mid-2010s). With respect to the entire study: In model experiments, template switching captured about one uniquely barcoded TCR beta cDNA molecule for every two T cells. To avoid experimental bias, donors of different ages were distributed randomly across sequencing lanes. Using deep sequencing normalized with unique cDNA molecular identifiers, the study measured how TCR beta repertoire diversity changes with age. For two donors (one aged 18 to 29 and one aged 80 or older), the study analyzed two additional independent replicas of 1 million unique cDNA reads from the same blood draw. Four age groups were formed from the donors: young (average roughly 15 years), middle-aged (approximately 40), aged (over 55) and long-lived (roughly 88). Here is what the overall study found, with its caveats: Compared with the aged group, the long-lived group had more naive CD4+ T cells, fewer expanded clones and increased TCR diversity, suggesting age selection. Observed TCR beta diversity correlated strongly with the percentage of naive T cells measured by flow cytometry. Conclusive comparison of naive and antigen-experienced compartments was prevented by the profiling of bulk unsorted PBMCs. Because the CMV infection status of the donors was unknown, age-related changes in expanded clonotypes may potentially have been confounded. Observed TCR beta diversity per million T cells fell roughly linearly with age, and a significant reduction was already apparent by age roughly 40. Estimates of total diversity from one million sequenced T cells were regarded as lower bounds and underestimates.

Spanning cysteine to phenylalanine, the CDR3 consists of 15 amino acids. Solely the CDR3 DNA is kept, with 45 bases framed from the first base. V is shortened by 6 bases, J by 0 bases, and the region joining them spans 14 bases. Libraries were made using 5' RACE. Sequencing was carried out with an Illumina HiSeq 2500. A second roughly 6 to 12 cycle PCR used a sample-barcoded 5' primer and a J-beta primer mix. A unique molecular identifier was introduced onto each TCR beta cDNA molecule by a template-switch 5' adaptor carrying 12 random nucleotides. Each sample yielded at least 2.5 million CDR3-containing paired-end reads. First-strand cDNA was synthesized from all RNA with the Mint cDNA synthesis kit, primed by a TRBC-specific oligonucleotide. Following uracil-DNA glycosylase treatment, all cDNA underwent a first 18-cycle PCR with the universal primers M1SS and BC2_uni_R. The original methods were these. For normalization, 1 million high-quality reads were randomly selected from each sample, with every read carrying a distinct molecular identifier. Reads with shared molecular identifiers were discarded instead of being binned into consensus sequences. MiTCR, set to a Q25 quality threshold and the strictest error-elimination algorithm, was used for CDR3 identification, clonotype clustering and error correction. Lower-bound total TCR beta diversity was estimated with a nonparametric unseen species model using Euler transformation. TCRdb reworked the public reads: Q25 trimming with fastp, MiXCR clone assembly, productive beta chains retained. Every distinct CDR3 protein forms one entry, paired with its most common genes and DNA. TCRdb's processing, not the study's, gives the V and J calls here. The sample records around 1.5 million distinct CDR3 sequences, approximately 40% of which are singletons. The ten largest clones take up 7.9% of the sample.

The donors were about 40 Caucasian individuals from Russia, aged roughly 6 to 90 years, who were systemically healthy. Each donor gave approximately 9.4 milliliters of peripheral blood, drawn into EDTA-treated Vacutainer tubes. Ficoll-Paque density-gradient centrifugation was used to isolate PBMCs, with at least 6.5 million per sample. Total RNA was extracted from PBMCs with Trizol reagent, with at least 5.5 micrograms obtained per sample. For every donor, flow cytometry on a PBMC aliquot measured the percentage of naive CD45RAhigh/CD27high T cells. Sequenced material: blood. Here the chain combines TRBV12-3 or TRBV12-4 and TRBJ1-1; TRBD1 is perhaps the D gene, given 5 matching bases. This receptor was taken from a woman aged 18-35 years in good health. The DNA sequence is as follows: TGTGCCAGCAGATCGGGGGGGGGAATGAACACTGAAGCTTTCTTT. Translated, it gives CASRSGGGMNTEAFF.